A selection of T cell receptor beta chains follows, all from one sample in a study of control samples from healthy donors and cancer patients. The protocol was immunoSEQ multiplex PCR, while the TCRdb copy is restricted to in-frame clones and leaves out a portion. The repertoire holds fewer than 130,000 clones, with roughly 90% as singletons. The sequencing input was PBMCs. These receptors all come from an older woman with lung cancer. CDR3s include the opening cysteine and the closing phenylalanine or tryptophan. D genes are given only for firm matches. Clone size is not always given. Where it is, it says once, few, many or a class for expanded clones.

abundance: -
j_gene: TRBJ2-7
v_gene: TRBV3-1/TRBV3-2
d_gene: TRBD2
CDR3aa: CASSQPGGSYEQYF

abundance: -
j_gene: TRBJ1-2
v_gene: TRBV6-5
d_gene: -
CDR3aa: CASSYRVAQGYTF

abundance: -
j_gene: TRBJ2-5
v_gene: TRBV19
d_gene: -
CDR3aa: CASSIVGGREETQYF

abundance: -
j_gene: TRBJ1-3
v_gene: TRBV6-2/TRBV6-3
d_gene: TRBD1
CDR3aa: CASSYTNRGTGNTIYF

abundance: -
j_gene: TRBJ1-1
v_gene: TRBV6-5
d_gene: -
CDR3aa: CASSYEATVNTEAFF

abundance: -
j_gene: TRBJ1-6
v_gene: TRBV6-5
d_gene: -
CDR3aa: CASSYRGGNSPLHF

abundance: -
j_gene: TRBJ2-1
v_gene: TRBV7-9
d_gene: TRBD1
CDR3aa: CASSLATGGIEQFF

abundance: -
j_gene: TRBJ1-5
v_gene: TRBV3-1/TRBV3-2
d_gene: -
CDR3aa: CASSQGLSNQPQHF

abundance: -
j_gene: TRBJ1-2
v_gene: TRBV11-1
d_gene: TRBD1
CDR3aa: CASSPTGNYGYTF

abundance: -
j_gene: TRBJ1-4
v_gene: TRBV27
d_gene: TRBD1
CDR3aa: CASTPHGQGGEKLFF

abundance: -
j_gene: TRBJ2-5
v_gene: TRBV7-2
d_gene: -
CDR3aa: CASSLGPPGQETQYF

abundance: -
j_gene: TRBJ2-5
v_gene: TRBV4-3
d_gene: TRBD2
CDR3aa: CASSQEGGAQYF

abundance: -
j_gene: TRBJ2-1
v_gene: TRBV4-1
d_gene: -
CDR3aa: CASSQMGLPYNEQFF

abundance: -
j_gene: TRBJ2-5
v_gene: TRBV6-2/TRBV6-3
d_gene: -
CDR3aa: CASSYRDTQETQYF

abundance: -
j_gene: TRBJ2-1
v_gene: TRBV19
d_gene: -
CDR3aa: CASSIWTDYNEQFF

abundance: few
j_gene: TRBJ2-5
v_gene: TRBV2
d_gene: -
CDR3aa: CASSEEETQYF

abundance: -
j_gene: TRBJ2-2
v_gene: TRBV5-1
d_gene: TRBD1
CDR3aa: CASNRGPNTGELFF

abundance: -
j_gene: TRBJ1-2
v_gene: TRBV29-1
d_gene: TRBD1
CDR3aa: CSAPQGVGNYGYTF

abundance: -
j_gene: TRBJ1-4
v_gene: TRBV5-8
d_gene: TRBD1
CDR3aa: CASSFRQGAEKLFF

abundance: once
j_gene: TRBJ1-5
v_gene: TRBV12-5
d_gene: -
CDR3aa: CASGLDGRGNQPQHF

abundance: -
j_gene: TRBJ2-1
v_gene: TRBV19
d_gene: -
CDR3aa: CASSMEPFPYNEQFF

abundance: -
j_gene: TRBJ1-1
v_gene: TRBV27
d_gene: -
CDR3aa: CASSLTGWVTEAFF